This T cell receptor beta chain was sequenced in a study of T-cell reconstitution after alpha-beta-depleted transplantation in children. V was trimmed by 6 bases and J by 0 bases, leaving 21 bases between them. CDR1 is MNHEY and CDR2 is SVGEGT in the germline V gene. This CDR3 contains 17 residues. It was with unique molecular identifiers that the TCRbeta library was prepared. MiXCR, run by TCRdb on the PCR reads, gives a single entry per CDR3 protein. The table shows hundreds of thousands of distinct CDR3 sequences, with around 17% occurring only once. This clonotype was seen more than once but under ten times.

This receptor was identified in a human donor who donated a stem cell graft to a child with acute myeloid leukemia. This chain links TRBV6-2 or TRBV6-3 with TRBJ2-7, with a possible D match to TRBD2 (7 bases). This specimen consisted of PBMCs from the stem cell graft donor, obtained from the stem cell graft. CDR3 coding DNA: TGTGCCAGCAGCAACGGGCAGGGGACTACCCTCTCCTACGAGCAGTACTTC. Translated: CASSNGQGTTLSYEQYF.